This T cell receptor beta chain was observed in a study of cytomegalovirus exposure and HLA in healthy donors. Study-wide results and caveats: Sequencing likely produced, as an artifact, a cluster of highly shared sequence variants.

PCR primers comprised 60 Vbeta and 13 Jbeta primers. Libraries were prepared by immunoSEQ multiplex PCR; TCRdb keeps only in-frame clonotypes and omits some of them. The sample has around 75,000 clones, more than 75% seen once. As regards this clone: Antigen specificity is unknown.

The CDR3 has 12 residues. V was pared by 2 bases and J by 8 bases, with 9 bases between. The germline V gene encodes CDR1 SEHNR and CDR2 FQNEAQ (reference sequence). The sample comprised PBMCs. This TCR was recovered from a man aged 35 to 55 in good health and CMV-seronegative. This sequence joins TRBV7-9 and TRBJ1-1, with D tentatively TRBD1 (5 bases). The CDR3 region has the DNA TGTGCCAGCAGCTTACCAGGGTGGGAAGCTTTCTTT. Protein sequence: CASSLPGWEAFF.